What follows describes a single T cell receptor beta chain. The V end was cut by 6 bases, the J end by 6 bases, with 8 bases between. The germline gives CDR1 KGHDR, CDR2 SFDVKD. The CDR3 is made up of 13 amino acids. Methods used by the authors: From reference gene primer amplification, estimates of nucleated cell counts were derived. Here immunoSEQ multiplex PCR was the method, and the copy in TCRdb shows in-frame clones only, minus some. Clone size and V and J calls were adopted from that table, with D and trimming inferred from the DNA. The sample yields some 150,000 clones, roughly 84% seen once. This sample is drawn from a study of blood T cell repertoires in COVID-19. As for the study in general: Specimens from acute and convalescent COVID-19 originated in the United States, Italy and Spain. In each case, the material was cDNA or gDNA derived from T cells, B-cell-depleted T cells, or PBMCs.

V usage is TRBV24-1 and J usage is TRBJ1-6; D not resolved. What was sequenced was peripheral blood. This clonotype originated in a human donor with acute or convalescent COVID-19. The donor label of this sample is uncertain. As DNA, the CDR3 is TGTGCCACCAGTCGCGGGCGTAATTCACCCCTCCACTTT. Translated, it gives CATSRGRNSPLHF.